This T cell receptor beta chain is from a study of metastatic and nonmetastatic thyroid tumors. Notes on this clone: Its antigen remains unknown.

Overall study results and limits: It was reported that TCR beta diversity was significantly higher in malignant thyroid tumors than benign nodules, in blood and tumor.

The germline V gene has CDR1 DFQATT and CDR2 SNEGSKA (reference sequence). V was pared by 5 bases and J by 4 bases, with 11 bases of the junction left unmatched. The CDR3 has 16 residues. As handled by the study authors: Researchers built a distant-metastasis classifier for papillary thyroid cancer that drew on CDR3 differences across clinicopathological groups. TCRdb re-called the PCR reads through MiXCR. The V and J calls were not made by the authors but by TCRdb's processing. The table has roughly 20,000 clones, about a quarter seen once. Every patient was untreated before thyroid surgery. This receptor was identified in a female donor with papillary thyroid cancer or a benign thyroid nodule (not recorded which). Some clones in this sample may be carry-over from other donors' samples. This sequence joins TRBV20-1 and TRBJ2-1, with 10 nucleotides matching TRBD2. Sequencing was done on a sample of blood. CDR3 DNA: TGCAGTGCTCAAGGTAGCGGGGGGAGCTTTTACAATGAGCAGTTCTTC. As protein: CSAQGSGGSFYNEQFF.